Following are 25 T cell receptor beta chains from one sample sequenced in a study of T cell responses to AZD1222 COVID-19 vaccine. The data were produced by immunoSEQ multiplex PCR, yet TCRdb's version contains in-frame clones alone and is incomplete. The sample includes roughly 80,000 clones, approximately 90% of them seen just once. The sample was peripheral blood, taken 28 days after the second AZD1222 dose. These TCRs come from an adult who received the AZD1222 COVID-19 vaccine.

The genes are TRBV30 and TRBJ2-1; TRBD2 matches 7 bases. The germline V gene encodes CDR1 GTSNPN and CDR2 SVGIG (reference sequence). Germline trimming cut 8 bases from V and 8 bases from J; bases unmatched to any gene: 12. CDR3 length: 13 residues. CDR3 bases: TGTGCCCACTTAGGGACTAAGGGGCATGAGCAGTTCTTC. It codes for CAHLGTKGHEQFF. The full variable domain, its missing parts supplied by reference TRBV30 and TRBJ2-1, is SQTIHQWPATLVQPVGSPLSLECTVEGTSNPNLYWYRQAAGRGLQLLFYSVGIGQISSEVPQNLSASRPQDRQFILSSKKLLLSDSGFYLCAHLGTKGHEQFFGPGTRLTVL.

The J gene is TRBJ2-1, the V gene TRBV7-2; no definite D call. The CDR3 runs to 15 residues. Germline CDR1 and CDR2: SGHTA and FQGNSA. Trimming removed 0 bases at V and 11 bases at J, with 17 bases between. The CDR3 loop is CASSLASVSVRKQFF. Here the CDR3 DNA reads TGTGCCAGCAGCTTAGCCAGCGTCTCCGTGAGGAAGCAGTTCTTC.

The chain links TRBV2 to TRBJ1-2, with 7 bases matching TRBD1. Germline loops: CDR1 SNHLY, CDR2 FYNNEI. This CDR3 spans 13 amino acids. With V trimmed by 7 bases and J by 8 bases, 10 bases remained unmatched. This CDR3 is CASNIGQAGGYTF. For the CDR3, the DNA is TGTGCCAGCAATATAGGACAGGCCGGCGGCTACACCTTC. Supplemented by reference TRBV2 and TRBJ1-2, the full variable domain reads EPEVTQTPSHQVTQMGQEVILRCVPISNHLYFYWYRQILGQKVEFLVSFYNNEISEKSEIFDDQFSVERPDGSNFTLKIRSTKLEDSAMYFCASNIGQAGGYTFGSGTRLTVV.

The V gene is TRBV6-5, the J gene TRBJ1-1; possible D gene TRBD1, 6 bases. V shed 8 bases and J shed 4 bases, with 20 bases lying between them. The V gene's germline CDR1 is MNHEY and CDR2 SVGAGI. The CDR3 extends over 15 amino acids. The CDR3 sequence: CASGTRGATRTEAFF. CDR3 nucleotide sequence: TGTGCCAGCGGGACAAGAGGGGCTACACGCACTGAAGCTTTCTTT.

The rearrangement uses TRBV5-1 and TRBJ2-1; D gene uncertain. V was trimmed by 3 bases and J by 8 bases, leaving 15 bases between them. The CDR3 totals 14 residues. Looked up from germline, CDR1 is SGHRS and CDR2 is YFSETQ. The CDR3 reads CASSWGLKPDEQFF. CDR3 in DNA: TGCGCCAGCAGCTGGGGTCTGAAGCCCGATGAGCAGTTCTTC.

The V gene is TRBV7-2, the J gene TRBJ2-1; D might be TRBD2 (6 bases). The CDR3 is 14 amino acids. V gave up 10 bases and J gave up 4 bases, with 17 bases separating them. Germline V gene sequence: CDR1 SGHTA, CDR2 FQGNSA. CDR3 in DNA: TGTGCCACCATACCCCGGGACTCTTACAATGAGCAGTTCTTC. Amino acid sequence: CATIPRDSYNEQFF. Together with reference TRBV7-2 and TRBJ2-1, the CDR3 gives the full variable domain: GAGVSQSPSNKVTEKGKDVELRCDPISGHTALYWYRQSLGQGLEFLIYFQGNSAPDKSGLPSDRFSAERTGGSVSTLTIQRTQQEDSAVYLCATIPRDSYNEQFFGPGTRLTVL.

This clone is a singleton in its sample. The chain carries TRBV28 and TRBJ1-5; 7 bases align to TRBD1. The V gene's germline CDR1 is MDHEN and CDR2 SYDVKM. The CDR3 totals 17 residues. The V segment lost 4 bases and the J segment 2 bases; nucleotides outside the gene matches: 11. CDR3 residues: CASSWGEGAIGNQPQHF. DNA of the CDR3: TGTGCCAGCAGTTGGGGGGAGGGGGCCATAGGCAATCAGCCCCAGCATTTT.

The chain recombines TRBV2 with TRBJ2-3; no definite D call. V was shortened by 4 bases and J by 1 base, with 6 bases between the two germline ends. CDR1 is SNHLY, CDR2 FYNNEI, per germline. The CDR3 is 13 amino acids. The CDR3 is CASSGSGTDTQYF. The CDR3 nucleotides read TGTGCCAGCAGTGGCAGCGGCACAGATACGCAGTATTTT.

J is TRBJ1-4 and V is TRBV3-1 (or the pseudogene TRBV3-2); D remains ambiguous. The ends were cut back, 1 base at V and 5 bases at J, with 8 bases in the middle. Germline values: CDR1 LGHDT, CDR2 YNNKEL (reference sequence). This CDR3 contains 14 residues. The DNA of the CDR3 is TGTGCCAGCAGCCAAGGGGTAGGGAATGAAAAACTGTTTTTT. It is translated as CASSQGVGNEKLFF.

The sample holds one count of this clone. The gene calls are TRBV7-9 and TRBJ2-1; D unclear. Trimming left V 3 bases short and J 0 bases short, with 6 bases between. CDR3 length: 14 amino acids. The germline V gene has CDR1 SEHNR and CDR2 FQNEAQ (reference sequence). CDR3 loop: CASSFQSSYNEQFF. CDR3 nucleotide sequence: TGTGCCAGCAGCTTTCAGAGCTCCTACAATGAGCAGTTCTTC.

V and J are TRBV7-9 and TRBJ2-1, with TRBD1 matching 9 bases. This CDR3 spans 15 amino acids. In germline, CDR1 is SEHNR, CDR2 FQNEAQ (reference sequence). V trimming: 6 bases; J trimming: 3 bases; junction bases outside the gene matches: 6. The chain's CDR3 is CASRPGTGLYNEQFF. For the CDR3, the DNA is TGTGCCAGCAGACCCGGGACAGGGCTCTACAATGAGCAGTTCTTC.

The chain couples TRBV10-1 to TRBJ1-5; D is ambiguous. The CDR3 contains 19 residues. The V and J ends lost 0 bases and 4 bases respectively, with 22 bases between them. CDR1 and CDR2 (germline): WNHNN, SYGVQD (reference sequence). CDR3 in DNA: TGCGCCAGCAGTGAGTCGATATCAGTTAGGAAGCCGCTTAATCAGCCCCAGCATTTT. This codes for CASSESISVRKPLNQPQHF.

The chain links TRBV11-2 to TRBJ2-1, with 11 positions matching TRBD2. The CDR3 runs 15 residues. V gave up 5 bases and J gave up 10 bases; unmatched junction bases: 10. Germline values: CDR1 SGHAT, CDR2 FQNNGV. The CDR3 spells CASSLSGRALREQFF. CDR3 DNA sequence: TGTGCCAGCAGCCTTAGCGGGAGGGCCCTCAGAGAGCAGTTCTTC.

V is TRBV5-4 and J is TRBJ2-5; 8 positions match TRBD2. The CDR3 runs to 14 residues. With 6 bases clipped from V and 1 base from J, the junction kept 5 bases outside the gene matches. The germline gives CDR1 SGHNT, CDR2 YYREEE (reference sequence). CDR3: CASNRGGAQETQYF. The DNA for the CDR3 is TGTGCCAGCAATCGGGGGGGAGCCCAAGAGACCCAGTACTTC. Combining the CDR3 with reference TRBV5-4 and TRBJ2-5 gives the whole variable domain ETGVTQSPTHLIKTRGQQVTLRCSSQSGHNTVSWYQQALGQGPQFIFQYYREEENGRGNFPPRFSGLQFPNYSSELNVNALELDDSALYLCASNRGGAQETQYFGPGTRLLVL.

This clone was picked up a small number of times. This chain links TRBV5-5 with TRBJ1-6; D not resolved. V lost 3 bases and J 7 bases, leaving 11 bases between the germline ends. There are 14 residues in the CDR3. Germline values: CDR1 SGHKS, CDR2 YYEKEE (reference sequence). For the CDR3, the DNA is TGTGCCAGCAGCTCCGGCGTCGACAATTCACCCCTCCACTTT. Residues: CASSSGVDNSPLHF.

There are a few counts of this clone. The CDR3 loop reads CASSPGGSGNTIYF. The CDR3 nucleotides are TGCGCCAGCAGCCCTGGAGGGTCTGGAAACACCATATATTTT. The V and J genes are TRBV4-1 and TRBJ1-3; no clear D gene. This CDR3 has 14 residues. Germline V gives CDR1 MGHRA, CDR2 YSYEKL. The germline V and J ends were trimmed by 4 bases and 1 base, with 8 bases remaining between them.

This chain uses TRBV15 with TRBJ2-3; no clear D gene. Germline V gene data show CDR1 as LNHNV and CDR2 as YYDKDF (reference sequence). Trimming took off 1 base at V and 6 bases at J, with 8 bases between the two ends. The CDR3 consists of 13 residues. CDR3 loop: CATSRVPADTQYF. As DNA, the CDR3 is TGTGCCACCAGCAGAGTACCCGCGGATACGCAGTATTTT.

This chain connects TRBV3-1 (or the pseudogene TRBV3-2) to TRBJ2-1, with TRBD1 matching over 7 bases. CDR1 is LGHDT and CDR2 is YNNKEL in the germline V gene (reference sequence). This CDR3 has 14 amino acids. Unmatched junction bases numbered 8, after V lost 7 bases and J lost 5 bases. For the CDR3, the DNA is TGTGCCAGCACCTCCTGGGGACAGAACAATGAGCAGTTCTTC. This encodes CASTSWGQNNEQFF.

The chain is built from TRBV7-9 and TRBJ1-1; D gene uncertain. The CDR3 loop spans 13 amino acids. Trimming pared 2 bases from V and 4 bases from J, leaving 8 bases between. Germline V gene sequence: CDR1 SEHNR, CDR2 FQNEAQ (reference sequence). CDR3 DNA sequence: TGTGCCAGCAGCTTAATTGTAGGCACTGAAGCTTTCTTT. Residues: CASSLIVGTEAFF.

The V and J genes are TRBV10-2 and TRBJ1-2; no clear D gene. Germline loops: CDR1 WSHSY, CDR2 SAAADI. V shed 2 bases and J shed 4 bases, with 14 bases lying between them. This CDR3 has 15 residues. This CDR3 reads CASSESRRYSYGYTF. The CDR3 DNA follows: TGCGCCAGCAGTGAGAGCAGGAGGTATAGCTATGGCTACACCTTC.

A single count supports this clone. The rearrangement links TRBV28 to TRBJ1-5, with TRBD1 matching 8 bases. In germline, CDR1 is MDHEN, CDR2 SYDVKM. With 10 bases clipped from V and 5 bases from J, the junction kept 7 bases outside the gene matches. There are 13 residues in the CDR3. The CDR3 nucleotides read TGTGCCACTCTCCGACAGGGGTATCAGCCCCAGCATTTT. This codes for CATLRQGYQPQHF. Full variable domain (rest looked up from reference TRBV28 and TRBJ1-5): DVKVTQSSRYLVKRTGEKVFLECVQDMDHENMFWYRQDPGLGLRLIYFSYDVKMKEKGDIPEGYSVSREKKERFSLILESASTNQTSMYLCATLRQGYQPQHFGDGTRLSIL.

V gene TRBV28 combines with J gene TRBJ1-2, with 7 bases fitting TRBD1. This CDR3 comprises 14 residues. Germline V gene sequence: CDR1 MDHEN, CDR2 SYDVKM. V trimming: 6 bases; J trimming: 5 bases; junction bases outside the gene matches: 9. The CDR3 loop is CASRPDRVGYGYTF. CDR3 nucleotide sequence: TGTGCCAGCAGGCCCGACAGGGTGGGATATGGCTACACCTTC.

There are a few counts of this clone. This chain links TRBV9 with TRBJ1-4; D ambiguous. The CDR3 extends over 13 amino acids. The V end lost 0 bases, the J end lost 7 bases, and 7 bases lay between the germline ends. Germline CDR1 and CDR2: SGDLS and YYNGEE. CDR3 protein: CASSVGTSEKLFF. In nucleotides, the CDR3 is TGTGCCAGCAGCGTAGGTACGAGTGAAAAACTGTTTTTT.

In this sample, this clone turned up a few times. The chain joins TRBV7-3 to TRBJ1-2; D might be TRBD1 (6 bases). The germline CDR1 and CDR2 sequences are SGHTA and FQGTGA. V lost 5 bases to trimming and J lost 5 bases, with 15 bases between them. The CDR3 consists of 14 residues. CDR3 residues: CASSPQGGQYGYTF. DNA for the CDR3: TGTGCCAGCAGCCCACAGGGCGGGCAGTATGGCTACACCTTC.

This CDR3 reads CATSLSGQETQYF. The CDR3 coding sequence is TGTGCCACCAGCCTTAGCGGACAAGAGACCCAGTACTTC. The chain has TRBV15 and TRBJ2-5; D perhaps matches TRBD2 (6 bases). This CDR3 has 13 amino acids. Germline values: CDR1 LNHNV, CDR2 YYDKDF (reference sequence). V was pared by 5 bases and J by 2 bases, with 9 bases between.